This T cell receptor beta chain was recovered during a study of a mutant IDH1 vaccine in newly diagnosed glioma. The V gene end was trimmed by 3 bases and the J gene end by 0 bases; junction bases not matched to a gene: 6. Germline lookup yields CDR1 SGHDT and CDR2 YYEEEE. This CDR3 comprises 16 residues. To note about this clone: The antigen is undetermined.

Here immunoSEQ multiplex PCR was the method, and the copy in TCRdb shows in-frame clones only, minus some. The table lists 85,000 to 100,000 clones, 70% to 90% of them singletons. The time point: baseline, week 1 (first vaccination visit). This sample's treatment: pre-vaccination baseline after standard-of-care therapy. Study observations and caveats: Seemingly, top peripheral T cell clonotype changes bore no relation to pseudoprogression.

The sequenced sample was PBMCs, obtained from a glioma patient treated with radiotherapy, temozolomide or both. The clonotype comes from a woman between 45 and 60 years old with glioma. V gene TRBV5-6 combines with J gene TRBJ2-1, with 7 bases matching TRBD1. This CDR3 is CASSSKTGRSYNEQFF. In nucleotides, the CDR3 is TGTGCCAGCAGCTCCAAGACAGGGCGCTCCTACAATGAGCAGTTCTTC.